A few counts support the clone carrying this TCR beta chain. The sample belongs to a study of T-cell memory formation after mild COVID-19. UMIs and sample barcodes were carried by the TCR alpha and TCR beta cDNA libraries that 5'RACE produced using constant-segment primers. Each CDR3 protein is one row after TCRdb ran MiXCR on the 5' RACE reads. In the table there are 350,000 to 450,000 distinct CDR3 sequences, 20% of which are singletons. The sequenced sample consisted of PBMCs or a T cell subset sorted from them (not recorded which). The source of this sequence is an adult woman who had mild COVID-19 (a few samples of this study predate the infection). Cell type and time point are not known.

DNA of the CDR3: TGCAGCGTTGAACCCTCGGGACAGGGTGGGTTAAGGGAGCAGTACTTC. It yields the protein CSVEPSGQGGLREQYF. The rearrangement links TRBV29-1 to TRBJ2-7, with 9 bases matching TRBD1. From germline, CDR1 is SQVTM and CDR2 ANQGSEA. The V gene end was trimmed by 2 bases and the J gene end by 7 bases; junction bases not matched to a gene: 15. There are 16 residues in the CDR3.